The T cell receptor (beta chain) described here comes from a study of blood T cells in healthy people across ages. This CDR3 is 11 amino acids long. A second 7 to 11 cycle PCR used barcoded and J-beta primers. TCRdb fed the 5' RACE reads into MiXCR, producing one record per CDR3 protein. The sample contains over a million distinct CDR3 sequences, around 40% of which appear only once. Material: blood. The clonotype was recovered from a woman younger than 30 in good health. The chain is built from TRBV21-1 and TRBJ2-1; TRBD2 was called by the table and not checked on the DNA. TRBV21-1 is marked as a pseudogene. CDR3 sequence reads: CATIPRALQFF. For the CDR3, the DNA is TGTGCCACTATCCCGCGGGCCCTACAGTTCTTC.